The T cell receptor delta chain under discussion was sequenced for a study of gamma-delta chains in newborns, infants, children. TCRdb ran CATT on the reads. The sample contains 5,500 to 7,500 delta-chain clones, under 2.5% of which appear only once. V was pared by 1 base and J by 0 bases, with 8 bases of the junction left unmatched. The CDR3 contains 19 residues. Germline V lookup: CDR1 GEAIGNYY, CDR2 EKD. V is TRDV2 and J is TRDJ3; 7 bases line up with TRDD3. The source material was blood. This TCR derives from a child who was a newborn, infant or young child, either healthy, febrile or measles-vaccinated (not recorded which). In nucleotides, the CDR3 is TGTGCCTGTGACACAAACTGGGGAACTAGCTCCTGGGACACCCGACAGATGTTTTTC. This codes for CACDTNWGTSSWDTRQMFF.